Described below is a single T cell receptor beta chain sequence and its context. Its matching antigen is unknown. These data originate in a study of T cell responses to AZD1222 COVID-19 vaccine. Study-level background: Pooled in the analysis were second doses at about 4 or about 12 weeks.

Whole-study results and caveats: Baseline serostatus was positive in only six AZD1222 recipients. Nearly half of unique spike-specific TCRs reportedly avoided B.1.351 and B.1.1.7 mutated regions.

The assay was immunoSEQ multiplex PCR, and TCRdb's table has in-frame clones only and misses some. This table holds fewer than 150,000 clones, 75% to 95% found once. From germline, CDR1 is SGHTA and CDR2 FQGTGA. The ends were cut back, 6 bases at V and 2 bases at J, with 14 bases in the middle. The CDR3 extends over 15 amino acids. This chain links TRBV7-3 with TRBJ2-1, with D tentatively TRBD2 (6 bases). This material consisted of peripheral blood, taken on day 0 of AZD1222 vaccination. This sequence was found in an adult in good health. The CDR3 sequence is CASSDPSEPYNEQFF. The CDR3 DNA reads TGTGCCAGCAGTGACCCTAGCGAACCCTACAATGAGCAGTTCTTC.